This TCR beta chain was documented in a study of cytomegalovirus exposure and HLA in healthy donors. The PCR made use of 60 Vbeta and 13 Jbeta primers. This table comes from immunoSEQ multiplex PCR, and its TCRdb copy is limited to in-frame clones, with some not included. The sample has about 200,000 clones, roughly 77% seen once. Germline loops: CDR1 SGHVS, CDR2 FQNEAQ. This CDR3 comprises 13 residues. J lost 2 bases, V lost 5 bases, and 2 bases had no gene match. As concerns this clone: As yet, its antigen is unknown. Other DNA sequences within the sample encode an identical CDR3.

Overall study results and limits: Being productive about 87% or about 30% of the time was typical of most TCR beta V segments in an earlier analysis.

This sequence joins TRBV7-8 and TRBJ1-1, with 7 bases lining up with TRBD1. This clonotype originated in a woman in her fifties or sixties in good health and CMV-seronegative. Specimen: PBMCs. DNA of the CDR3: TGTGCCAGCAGCCGGGACAGAAACACTGAAGCTTTCTTT. Translation gives CASSRDRNTEAFF.